These 21 T cell receptor beta chains were sequenced from one sample in a study of glioma-infiltrating T cells. TCR alpha and beta CDR3 regions were amplified from RNA using iRepertoire nested multiplex PCR. From the multiplex PCR reads, TCRdb called clonotypes with MiXCR, one entry per CDR3 protein. Altogether more than 95,000 distinct CDR3 sequences are present, roughly 23% being singletons, with the ten largest covering approximately 16%. The specimen sequenced was glioma tissue, nonneoplastic brain tissue, or PBMCs (not recorded which). The receptors were gathered from a human donor with low-grade glioma or glioblastoma, undergoing nonglioma brain surgery, or in good health (not recorded which).

The chain joins TRBV18 to TRBJ1-3; 9 bases match TRBD1. Germline V CDR1 and CDR2: KGHSH, LQKENI. The V and J ends lost 5 bases and 2 bases, in that order; junction bases with no gene match: 4. This CDR3 has 15 amino acids. The CDR3 bases are TGTGCCAGCTCAGCCGGGACAGGGCCTGGAAACACCATATATTTT. Protein sequence: CASSAGTGPGNTIYF.

This chain links TRBV30 with TRBJ2-3, with TRBD1 matching over 11 bases. CDR1 and CDR2 from the germline V gene are GTSNPN and SVGIG (reference sequence). V was pared by 3 bases and J by 4 bases, with 6 bases of the junction left unmatched. The CDR3 spans 15 residues. The CDR3 loop is CAWRGDRGGPDTQYF. The CDR3 region has the DNA TGTGCCTGGAGGGGGGACAGGGGGGGACCAGATACGCAGTATTTT.

This clonotype has a count of ten or more. The V gene is TRBV6-1, the J gene TRBJ2-7, with 9 bases fitting TRBD1. Germline V gives CDR1 MNHNS, CDR2 SASEGT. With 6 bases clipped from V and 1 base from J, the junction kept 7 bases outside the gene matches. The CDR3 length is 15 residues. CDR3 nucleotides: TGTGCCAGCAGGGAGGCCGGGACAGGGTCCTACGAGCAGTACTTC. It translates to CASREAGTGSYEQYF.

At least ten counts were recorded for this clonotype. The CDR3 region has the DNA TGTGCCAGCAGCTTGGAAGGGGACAGGGGAAGAGAGACCCAGTACTTC. Amino acid sequence: CASSLEGDRGRETQYF. This chain uses TRBV5-4 with TRBJ2-5; 10 bases are shared with TRBD1. CDR1 SGHNT and CDR2 YYREEE come from the germline V gene (reference sequence). The CDR3 consists of 16 residues. Trimming at V came to 0 bases and at J to 4 bases, leaving 6 bases not matched to a gene.

Concerning this clonotype itself: Mismatch with germline at one junction end may stem from a read error. The chain is built from TRBV7-2 and TRBJ1-2; D unclear. CDR3 length: 14 amino acids. CDR1 is SGHTA, CDR2 FQGNSA, per germline. The CDR3 sequence is CASSLMGGYYCYTF. CDR3 nucleotide sequence: TGTGCCAGCAGCTTGATGGGAGGATACTATTGCTACACCTTC.

Turning to this clonotype: Germline is not matched at one junction end, which may reflect a read error. The CDR3 bases are TGTGCCTGCAGCTCGTCGTGGTACAAGCGATTCTACGAGCAGTACTTC. Its protein is CACSSSWYKRFYEQYF. The chain uses TRBV6-2 or TRBV6-3 and TRBJ2-7; D is unresolved. CDR3 length: 16 amino acids. Germline V gene data show CDR1 as MNHEY and CDR2 as SVGEGT.

This clonotype was observed a handful of times. The CDR3 here is CASSPLAGGPVNEQYF. CDR3 DNA sequence: TGCGCCAGCAGCCCACTAGCGGGAGGGCCTGTCAACGAGCAGTACTTC. The genes are TRBV5-1 and TRBJ2-7; 13 nucleotides align to TRBD2. CDR1 and CDR2 from the germline V gene are SGHRS and YFSETQ. The CDR3 covers 16 residues. V dropped 4 bases and J dropped 5; count of bases not matched to a gene: 9.

This chain links TRBV6-6 with TRBJ1-2, with 11 bases matching TRBD1. CDR1 is MNHNY and CDR2 is SVGAGI in the germline V gene (reference sequence). This CDR3 spans 14 amino acids. For the CDR3, the DNA is TGTGTCACCGAGACCAGGACAGGGGGCGTCGTCTACACCTTC. Its protein is CVTETRTGGVVYTF.

Many counts were recorded for this clonotype. This rearrangement joins TRBV6-2 or TRBV6-3 to TRBJ2-7; 10 nucleotides agree with TRBD1. The CDR3 totals 14 residues. The germline CDR1 and CDR2 sequences are MNHEY and SVGEGT. V was clipped by 2 bases and J by 3 bases; unmatched bases: 1. The CDR3 region has the DNA TGTGCCAGCAGTTACGGGACAGGGGACTACGAGCAGTACTTC. Translated, it gives CASSYGTGDYEQYF.

The V and J genes are TRBV27 and TRBJ2-3, with 14 bases fitting TRBD2. The CDR3 covers 17 residues. V shed 5 bases, J shed 4 bases, and the junction held 8 bases outside the gene matches. Germline V gives CDR1 MNHEY, CDR2 SMNVEV (reference sequence). The DNA of the CDR3 is TGTGCCAGCAGTCGCGGACTAGCGGGAGGCGAAGCAGATACGCAGTATTTT. Protein product: CASSRGLAGGEADTQYF.

This clonotype was seen many times. The chain employs TRBV3-1 and TRBJ2-1; possibly TRBD2 for D (6 bases). In germline, CDR1 is LGHDT, CDR2 YNNKEL (reference sequence). V gave up 2 bases and J gave up 6 bases, with 11 bases separating them. This CDR3 comprises 14 residues. The CDR3 sequence: CASSQPMGLNEQFF. The CDR3 DNA reads TGTGCCAGCAGCCAACCAATGGGACTCAATGAGCAGTTCTTC.

This clonotype was detected ten times or more. This sequence joins TRBV20-1 and TRBJ2-7, with a tentative D call TRBD2 (5 bases). CDR3 length: 16 amino acids. CDR1 and CDR2 (germline): DFQATT, SNEGSKA (reference sequence). Deletions cut 5 bases from V and 6 bases from J, with 26 bases between. The CDR3: CSALGPTADYVFEQYF. DNA for the CDR3: TGCAGTGCTCTTGGACCGACGGCAGACTATGTATTCGAGCAGTACTTC.

The chain recombines TRBV29-1 with TRBJ2-2; tentatively, D is TRBD2 (5 bases). The V and J ends lost 6 bases and 6 bases respectively, with 14 bases between them. CDR1 and CDR2 (germline): SQVTM, ANQGSEA. The CDR3 length is 13 residues. The DNA for the CDR3 is TGCAGCGTCCAACCCCCTAGCTCCGGGGAGCTGTTTTTT. Translating it yields CSVQPPSSGELFF.

This clonotype was detected ten times or more. This sequence joins TRBV6-2 or TRBV6-3 and TRBJ2-7, with TRBD2 identical over 8 bases. Germline V gene lookup returns CDR1 MNHEY and CDR2 SVGEGT. The V and J ends lost 0 bases and 3 bases, in that order; junction bases with no gene match: 10. The CDR3 contains 17 residues. The CDR3 DNA reads as TGTGCCAGCAGTTACTCAGGATTTAGCGGGATGGTCTACGAGCAGTACTTC. Its protein is CASSYSGFSGMVYEQYF.

This clonotype was seen ten or more times. The chain is built from TRBV6-2 or TRBV6-3 and TRBJ2-1; D unresolved. Deletions cut 2 bases from V and 0 bases from J, with 8 bases between. The CDR3 loop spans 15 amino acids. The germline V gene encodes CDR1 MNHEY and CDR2 SVGEGT. This CDR3 reads CASSYSQSSYNEQFF. The CDR3 DNA is TGTGCCAGCAGTTACAGCCAGAGCTCCTACAATGAGCAGTTCTTC.

The sample holds many counts of this clonotype. This chain links TRBV6-1 with TRBJ1-1, with unresolved D. Germline CDR1 is MNHNS and CDR2 is SASEGT. The CDR3 extends over 14 amino acids. With 5 bases removed from V and 0 bases from J, the gap between germline ends came to 10 bases. For the CDR3, the DNA is TGTGCCAGCAGTTATCTTAGCGTGAACACTGAAGCTTTCTTT. Encoded protein: CASSYLSVNTEAFF.

The table lists this clonotype with many counts. The gene calls are TRBV10-3 and TRBJ2-3; TRBD2 matches 7 bases. J gave up 1 base and V 4 bases, and 8 bases lay outside the gene matches. The length of the CDR3 is 16 residues. Germline lookup yields CDR1 ENHRY and CDR2 SYGVKD. CDR3 nucleotide sequence: TGTGCCATCAGTGTAAATAAGGGGAGGGGCACAGATACGCAGTATTTT. This encodes CAISVNKGRGTDTQYF.

As to this clonotype: A much larger clone differs by one base, so this may be a read error. The chain uses TRBV6-1 and TRBJ2-2; D may be TRBD2 (6 bases). Germline V CDR1 and CDR2: MNHNS, SASEGT. CDR3 length equals 16 residues. This chain's CDR3 is CASSRTGTANTVELFF. CDR3 coding DNA: TGTGCCAGCAGTCGCACCGGGACTGCTAACACCGTGGAGCTGTTTTTT.

There are a few counts of this clonotype. The gene calls are TRBV7-2 and TRBJ2-5, with TRBD2 as a possible D gene (5 bases). Trimming removed 4 bases from V and 5 bases from J, with 11 bases in between. CDR1 SGHTA and CDR2 FQGNSA come from the germline V gene. The CDR3 is 13 amino acids. CDR3 sequence reads: CASSSGPGETQYF. The DNA for the CDR3 is TGTGCCAGCAGCTCTGGACCGGGGGAGACCCAGTACTTC.

The sample holds one count of this clonotype. A clone one base away is much larger, so this may be a read error. This chain connects TRBV4-1 to TRBJ1-1; 8 bases align to TRBD1. The CDR3 consists of 15 residues. CDR1 and CDR2 (germline): MGHRA, YSYEKL. This CDR3 reads CSSSQVQGTGTEAFF. The CDR3 nucleotides are TGCTCCAGCAGCCAAGTACAGGGGACAGGCACTGAAGCTTTCTTT.

V is TRBV19 and J is TRBJ2-7, with D maybe TRBD2 (6 bases). This CDR3 is built from 15 residues. Germline assignment: CDR1 LNHDA and CDR2 SQIVND (reference sequence). The V gene lost 5 bases and the J gene lost 5 bases, with 19 bases spanning the gap. The CDR3 sequence is CASSRSPGTQNEQYF. CDR3 sequence (DNA): TGTGCCAGTAGTCGTTCCCCCGGGACTCAAAACGAGCAGTACTTC. The full variable domain, with the rest looked up from reference TRBV19 and TRBJ2-7, is DGGITQSPKYLFRKEGQNVTLSCEQNLNHDAMYWYRQDPGQGLRLIYYSQIVNDFQKGDIAEGYSVSREKKESFPLTVTSAQKNPTAFYLCASSRSPGTQNEQYFGPGTRLTVT.